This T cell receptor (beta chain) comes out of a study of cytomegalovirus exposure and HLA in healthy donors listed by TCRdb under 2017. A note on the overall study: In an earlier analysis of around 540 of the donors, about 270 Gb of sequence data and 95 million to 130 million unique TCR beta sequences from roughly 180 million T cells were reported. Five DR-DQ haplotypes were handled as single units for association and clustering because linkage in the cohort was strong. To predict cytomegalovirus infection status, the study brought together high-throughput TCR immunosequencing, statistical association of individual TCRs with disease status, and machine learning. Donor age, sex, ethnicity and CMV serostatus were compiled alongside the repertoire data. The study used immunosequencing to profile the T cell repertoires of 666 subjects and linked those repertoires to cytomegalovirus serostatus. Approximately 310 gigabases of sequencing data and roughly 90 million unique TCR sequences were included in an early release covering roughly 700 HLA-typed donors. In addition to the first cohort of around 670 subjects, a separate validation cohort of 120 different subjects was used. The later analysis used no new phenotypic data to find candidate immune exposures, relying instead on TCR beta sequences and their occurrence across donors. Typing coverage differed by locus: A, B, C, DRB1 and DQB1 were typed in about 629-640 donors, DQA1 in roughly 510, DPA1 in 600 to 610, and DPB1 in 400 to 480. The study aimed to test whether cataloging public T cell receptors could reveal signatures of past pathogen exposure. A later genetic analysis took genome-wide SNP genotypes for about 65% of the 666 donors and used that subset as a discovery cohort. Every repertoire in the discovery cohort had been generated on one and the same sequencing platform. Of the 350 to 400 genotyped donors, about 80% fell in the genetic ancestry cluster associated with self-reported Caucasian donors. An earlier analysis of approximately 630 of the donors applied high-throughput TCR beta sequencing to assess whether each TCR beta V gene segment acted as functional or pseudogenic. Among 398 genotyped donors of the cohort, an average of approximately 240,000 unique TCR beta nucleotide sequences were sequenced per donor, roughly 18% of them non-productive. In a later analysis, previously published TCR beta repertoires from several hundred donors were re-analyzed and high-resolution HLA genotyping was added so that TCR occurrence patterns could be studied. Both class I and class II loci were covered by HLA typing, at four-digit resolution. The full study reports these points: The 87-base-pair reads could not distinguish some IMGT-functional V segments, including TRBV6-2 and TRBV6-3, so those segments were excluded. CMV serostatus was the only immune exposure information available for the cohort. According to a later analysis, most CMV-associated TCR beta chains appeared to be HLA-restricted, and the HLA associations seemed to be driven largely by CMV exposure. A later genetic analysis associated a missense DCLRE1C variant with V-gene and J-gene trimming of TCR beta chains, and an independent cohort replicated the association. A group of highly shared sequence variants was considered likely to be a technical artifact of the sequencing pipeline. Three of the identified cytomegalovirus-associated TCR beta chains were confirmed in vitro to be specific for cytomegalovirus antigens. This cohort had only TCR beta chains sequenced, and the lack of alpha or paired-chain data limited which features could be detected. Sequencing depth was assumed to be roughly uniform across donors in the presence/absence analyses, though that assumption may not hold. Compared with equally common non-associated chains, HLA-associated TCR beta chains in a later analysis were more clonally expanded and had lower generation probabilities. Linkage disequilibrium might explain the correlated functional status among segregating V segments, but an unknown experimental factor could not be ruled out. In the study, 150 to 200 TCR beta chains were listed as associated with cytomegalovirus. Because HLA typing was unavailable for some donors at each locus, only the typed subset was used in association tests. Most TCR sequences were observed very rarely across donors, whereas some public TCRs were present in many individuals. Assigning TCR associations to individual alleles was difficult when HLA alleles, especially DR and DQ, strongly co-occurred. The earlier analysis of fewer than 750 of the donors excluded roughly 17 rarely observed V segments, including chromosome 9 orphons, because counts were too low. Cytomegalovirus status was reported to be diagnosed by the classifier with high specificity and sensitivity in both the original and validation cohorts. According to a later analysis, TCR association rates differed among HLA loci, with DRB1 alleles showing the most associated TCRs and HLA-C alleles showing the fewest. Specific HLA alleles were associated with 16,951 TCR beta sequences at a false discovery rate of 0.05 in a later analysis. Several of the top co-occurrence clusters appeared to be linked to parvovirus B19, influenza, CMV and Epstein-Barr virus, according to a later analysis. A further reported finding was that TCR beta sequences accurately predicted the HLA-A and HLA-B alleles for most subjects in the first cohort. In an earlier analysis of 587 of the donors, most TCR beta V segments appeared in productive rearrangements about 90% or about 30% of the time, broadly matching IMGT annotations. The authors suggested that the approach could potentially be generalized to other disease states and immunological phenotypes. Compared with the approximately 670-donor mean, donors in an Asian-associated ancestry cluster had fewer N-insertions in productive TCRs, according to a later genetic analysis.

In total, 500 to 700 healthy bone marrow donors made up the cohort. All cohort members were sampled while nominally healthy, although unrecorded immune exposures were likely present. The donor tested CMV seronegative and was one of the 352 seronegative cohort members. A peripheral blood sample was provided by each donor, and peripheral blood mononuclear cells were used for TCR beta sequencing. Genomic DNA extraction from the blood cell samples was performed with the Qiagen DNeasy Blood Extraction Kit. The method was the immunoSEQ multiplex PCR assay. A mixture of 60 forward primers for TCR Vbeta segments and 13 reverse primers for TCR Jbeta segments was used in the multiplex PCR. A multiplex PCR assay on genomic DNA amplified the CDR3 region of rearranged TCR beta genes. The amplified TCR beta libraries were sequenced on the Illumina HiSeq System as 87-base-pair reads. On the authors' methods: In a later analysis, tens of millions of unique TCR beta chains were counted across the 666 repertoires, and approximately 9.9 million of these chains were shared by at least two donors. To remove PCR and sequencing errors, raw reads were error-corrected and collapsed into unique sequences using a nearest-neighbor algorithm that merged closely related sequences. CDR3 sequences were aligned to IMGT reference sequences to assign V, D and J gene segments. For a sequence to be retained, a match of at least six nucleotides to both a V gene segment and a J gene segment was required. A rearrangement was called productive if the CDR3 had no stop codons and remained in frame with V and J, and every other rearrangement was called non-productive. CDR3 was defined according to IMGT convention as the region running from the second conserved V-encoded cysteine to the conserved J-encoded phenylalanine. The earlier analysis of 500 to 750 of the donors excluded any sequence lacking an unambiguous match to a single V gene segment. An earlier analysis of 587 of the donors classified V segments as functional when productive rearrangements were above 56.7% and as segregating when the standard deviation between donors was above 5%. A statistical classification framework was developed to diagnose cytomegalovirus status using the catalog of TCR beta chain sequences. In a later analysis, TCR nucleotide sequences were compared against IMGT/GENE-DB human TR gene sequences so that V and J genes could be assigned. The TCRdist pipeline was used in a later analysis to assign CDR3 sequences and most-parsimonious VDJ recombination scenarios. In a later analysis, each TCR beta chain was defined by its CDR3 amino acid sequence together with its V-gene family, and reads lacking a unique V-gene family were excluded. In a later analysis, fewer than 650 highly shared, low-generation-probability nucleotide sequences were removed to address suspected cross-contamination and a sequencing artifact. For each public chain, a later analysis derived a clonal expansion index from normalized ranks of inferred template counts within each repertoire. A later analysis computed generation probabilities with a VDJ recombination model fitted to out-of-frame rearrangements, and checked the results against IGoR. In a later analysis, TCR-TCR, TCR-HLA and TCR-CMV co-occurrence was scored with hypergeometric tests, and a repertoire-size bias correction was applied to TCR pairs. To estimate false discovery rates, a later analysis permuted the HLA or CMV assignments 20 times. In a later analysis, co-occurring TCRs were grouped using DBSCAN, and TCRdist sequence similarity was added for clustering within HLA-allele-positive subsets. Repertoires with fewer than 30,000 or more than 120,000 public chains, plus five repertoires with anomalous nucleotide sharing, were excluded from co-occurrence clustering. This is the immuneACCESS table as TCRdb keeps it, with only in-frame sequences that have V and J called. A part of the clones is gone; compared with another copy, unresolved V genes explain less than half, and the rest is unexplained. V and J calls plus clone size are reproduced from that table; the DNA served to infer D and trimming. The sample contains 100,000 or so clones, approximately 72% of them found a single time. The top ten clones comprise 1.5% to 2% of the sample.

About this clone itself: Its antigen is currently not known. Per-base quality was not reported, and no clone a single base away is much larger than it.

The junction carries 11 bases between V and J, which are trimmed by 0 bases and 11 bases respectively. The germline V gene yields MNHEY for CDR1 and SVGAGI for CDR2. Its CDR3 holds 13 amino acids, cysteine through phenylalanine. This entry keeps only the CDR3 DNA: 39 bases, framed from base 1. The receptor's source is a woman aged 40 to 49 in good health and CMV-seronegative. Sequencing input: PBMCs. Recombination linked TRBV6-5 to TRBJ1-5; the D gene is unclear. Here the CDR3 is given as CASSYSEKAAQHF. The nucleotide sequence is TGTGCCAGCAGTTACTCGGAAAAGGCGGCCCAGCATTTT.